This TCR beta chain was recovered during a study of CD4 T cells in relation to SARS-CoV-2 and coronaviruses. V was pared by 6 bases and J by 1 base, with 4 bases of the junction left unmatched. CDR1 and CDR2 (germline): MNHEY, SMNVEV (reference sequence). The CDR3 has 14 residues. With respect to this clone: As yet, its antigen is unknown.

Data came from immunoSEQ multiplex PCR; TCRdb stores just in-frame clones and leaves some out. Of roughly 23,000 clones listed, more than 60% were seen once; the top ten hold roughly a sixth. Unexposed donor CD4+ T cells date from about 2011-2019, before the COVID-19 pandemic. Isolation of CD4+ T cells took place after approximately 11 days in culture. Study-level results: Each donor contributed either pre-pandemic or post-infection samples, not both.

The sequenced sample was CD4+ T cells from PBMCs, cultured in vitro. The sequence came from a human donor in good health. V gene TRBV27 combines with J gene TRBJ2-5; 8 bases are shared with TRBD2. CDR3 in DNA: TGTGCCAGCAGACAACTAGCGGCCCAAGAGACCCAGTACTTC. Protein sequence: CASRQLAAQETQYF.